These 5 T cell receptor beta chains share one sample of origin, sequenced in a study of blood T cell repertoires in COVID-19. Sequencing used immunoSEQ multiplex PCR; TCRdb keeps in-frame clones, though not all of them. This table has tens of thousands of clones, around 87% appearing once. The sample was peripheral blood. Receptor source: a human donor with acute or convalescent COVID-19. The donor label of this sample is uncertain.

This clone was seen once. The chain has TRBV6-2 or TRBV6-3 and TRBJ2-7, with D unresolved. The germline gives CDR1 MNHEY, CDR2 SVGEGT. The V gene lost 6 bases and the J gene lost 4 bases, with 7 bases spanning the gap. The CDR3 contains 11 residues. CDR3 in amino acids: CASSREYEQYF. The CDR3 coding sequence is TGTGCCAGCAGCCGAGAATACGAGCAGTACTTC.

V usage is TRBV21-1 and J usage is TRBJ2-1; TRBD1 reflects the table's D call only, with no check against the DNA. TRBV21-1 counts as a pseudogene. The CDR3 has 21 amino acids. The CDR3 protein is CASSKGADRDSFRRGANEQFF. The CDR3, as DNA: TGTGCCAGCAGCAAAGGGGCCGATAGGGACAGCTTCAGGAGGGGAGCGAATGAGCAGTTCTTC.

J is TRBJ1-3 and V is TRBV6-5; no definite D call. Germline CDR1 and CDR2: MNHEY and SVGAGI. The CDR3 loop spans 14 amino acids. Trimming took off 7 bases at V and 4 bases at J, with 14 bases between the two ends. The CDR3 nucleotides are TGTGCCAGCATGAGGGAGGTCTACGGAAACACCATATATTTT. Its translation: CASMREVYGNTIYF.

This chain joins TRBV7-9 and TRBJ1-4, with TRBD1 matching over 8 bases. V lost 1 base to trimming and J lost 8 bases; unmatched junction nucleotides: 6. The CDR3 is 15 amino acids. The germline V gene encodes CDR1 SEHNR and CDR2 FQNEAQ (reference sequence). CDR3 sequence: CASSLGAGGEEKLFF. CDR3 in DNA: TGTGCCAGCAGCTTAGGAGCAGGGGGCGAAGAAAAACTGTTTTTT.

V and J are TRBV7-6 and TRBJ1-4; TRBD1 aligns across 7 bases. Germline trimming cut 5 bases from V and 10 bases from J; bases unmatched to any gene: 4. Germline lookup yields CDR1 SGHVS and CDR2 FNYEAQ. The CDR3 is made up of 12 amino acids. The CDR3 spells CASSPDRRKLFF. CDR3 bases: TGTGCCAGCAGCCCGGACAGGAGAAAACTGTTTTTT.